These T cell receptor beta chains were read from a single sample in a study of CD8 T cells in ankylosing spondylitis. TCRdb re-analysed the 5' RACE reads in MiXCR, keeping a single row per CDR3 protein. The sample lists 800,000 to 900,000 distinct CDR3 sequences; over 9.5% were seen once. Sequencing was done on a sample of blood, either unsorted or a sorted T cell fraction (not recorded which). These receptor sequences come from a male donor with ankylosing spondylitis. Both conserved end residues are part of each CDR3. Each record gives: D gene, J gene, V gene, clone size, CDR3 DNA, CDR3 protein. The D gene is left open where the match is weak. Clone size is not always given. Where it is, it says once, few, many or a class for expanded clones.

D gene: TRBD1; J gene: TRBJ2-3; V gene: TRBV18; clone size: few; CDR3 DNA: TGTGCCAGCTCACCCCGGGACAGGGGGCTCACAGATACGCAGTATTTT; CDR3 protein: CASSPRDRGLTDTQYF
D gene: TRBD1; J gene: TRBJ2-5; V gene: TRBV5-6; clone size: many; CDR3 DNA: TGTGCCAGCAGCTTCCCAGGGGGAGAGACCCAGTACTTC; CDR3 protein: CASSFPGGETQYF
D gene: -; J gene: TRBJ2-2; V gene: TRBV5-1; clone size: few; CDR3 DNA: TGCGCCAGCAGCTTGTTTGCCGGCCCCACCGGGGAGCTGTTTTTT; CDR3 protein: CASSLFAGPTGELFF
D gene: -; J gene: TRBJ1-1; V gene: TRBV28; clone size: -; CDR3 DNA: TGTGCCAGCAGTCTCCCCTTCGGGGCCGGGAACACTGAAGCTTTCTTT; CDR3 protein: CASSLPFGAGNTEAFF
D gene: TRBD1; J gene: TRBJ1-2; V gene: TRBV4-1; clone size: few; CDR3 DNA: TGCGCCAGCAGCGCGCAGGGGGGAGGCTACACCTTC; CDR3 protein: CASSAQGGGYTF
D gene: TRBD1; J gene: TRBJ2-2; V gene: TRBV10-3; clone size: -; CDR3 DNA: TGTGCCATCAGTGAGGGAACAGGGGGCACCGGGGAGCTGTTTTTT; CDR3 protein: CAISEGTGGTGELFF
D gene: TRBD2; J gene: TRBJ2-5; V gene: TRBV7-9; clone size: -; CDR3 DNA: TGTGCCAGCAGCGAAGGGACTAGCGGAGAGTACTTC; CDR3 protein: CASSEGTSGEYF
D gene: -; J gene: TRBJ1-5; V gene: TRBV27; clone size: few; CDR3 DNA: TGTGCCAGCAGTATGGGGGATTCGATCCAGCCCCAGCATTTT; CDR3 protein: CASSMGDSIQPQHF
D gene: TRBD2; J gene: TRBJ2-3; V gene: TRBV7-9; clone size: once; CDR3 DNA: TGTGCCAGCGGGGCGAGGGCGGGAGGCACCACAGATACGCAGTATTTT; CDR3 protein: CASGARAGGTTDTQYF
D gene: -; J gene: TRBJ2-4; V gene: TRBV10-3; clone size: few; CDR3 DNA: TGTGCCATCAGTGAGGGGGGGAACATTCAGTACTTC; CDR3 protein: CAISEGGNIQYF
D gene: TRBD2; J gene: TRBJ2-7; V gene: TRBV6-1; clone size: many; CDR3 DNA: TGTGCCAGCAGTCCAACACTAGCGGTAAACTACGAGCAGTACTTC; CDR3 protein: CASSPTLAVNYEQYF
D gene: -; J gene: TRBJ2-7; V gene: TRBV7-9; clone size: few; CDR3 DNA: TGTGCCAGCAGCCGTTTGGGGGCCGGCGAGCAGTACTTC; CDR3 protein: CASSRLGAGEQYF
D gene: -; J gene: TRBJ2-2; V gene: TRBV4-2; clone size: -; CDR3 DNA: TGTGCCAGCAGCCAACGAGAGGGCACCGGGGAGCTGTTTTTT; CDR3 protein: CASSQREGTGELFF
D gene: TRBD2; J gene: TRBJ2-3; V gene: TRBV9; clone size: -; CDR3 DNA: TGTGCCAGCAGCCCCGGGGGACTAGCGGGAACAGATACGCAGTATTTT; CDR3 protein: CASSPGGLAGTDTQYF
D gene: -; J gene: TRBJ2-6; V gene: TRBV28; clone size: -; CDR3 DNA: TGTGCCAGCAGCTGGGCGGGTAGAAGCAACGTCCTGACTTTC; CDR3 protein: CASSWAGRSNVLTF
D gene: -; J gene: TRBJ1-2; V gene: TRBV6-1; clone size: many; CDR3 DNA: TGTGCCAGCAGTATAGGGGATTCCGGCTATGGCTACACCTTC; CDR3 protein: CASSIGDSGYGYTF
D gene: TRBD1; J gene: TRBJ1-2; V gene: TRBV6-1; clone size: few; CDR3 DNA: TGTGCCAGCAGGAAAACAGGGGGGAGAGGTGGCTACACCTTC; CDR3 protein: CASRKTGGRGGYTF
D gene: -; J gene: TRBJ2-3; V gene: TRBV20-1; clone size: many; CDR3 DNA: TGCAGTGCTAGAGATTTAGGAGGTGGCGCAGATACGCAGTATTTT; CDR3 protein: CSARDLGGGADTQYF
D gene: TRBD1; J gene: TRBJ1-5; V gene: TRBV11-3; clone size: -; CDR3 DNA: TGTGCCAGCAGCCGCCGGGACAGGGCCCCCAATCAGCCCCAGCATTTT; CDR3 protein: CASSRRDRAPNQPQHF
D gene: TRBD1; J gene: TRBJ1-2; V gene: TRBV20-1; clone size: -; CDR3 DNA: TGCAGTGCGACGGGGACAGGGTTTTATCCCCATGGCTACACCTTC; CDR3 protein: CSATGTGFYPHGYTF
D gene: TRBD1; J gene: TRBJ1-1; V gene: TRBV4-3; clone size: once; CDR3 DNA: TGCGCCAGCAGCCGAATAGGACAGGGGGACACTGAAGCTTTCTTT; CDR3 protein: CASSRIGQGDTEAFF
D gene: -; J gene: TRBJ2-7; V gene: TRBV4-2; clone size: -; CDR3 DNA: TGTGCCAGCAGCCAACTTATTCTCTCCTACGAGCAGTACTTC; CDR3 protein: CASSQLILSYEQYF
D gene: -; J gene: TRBJ1-2; V gene: TRBV6-5; clone size: few; CDR3 DNA: TGTGCCAGCAGTTACACTAGACAGCACTATGGCTACACCTTC; CDR3 protein: CASSYTRQHYGYTF
D gene: -; J gene: TRBJ2-1; V gene: TRBV5-1; clone size: -; CDR3 DNA: TGCGCCAGCAGCTTGATGGGCCCACCTAGAAATGAGCAGTTCTTC; CDR3 protein: CASSLMGPPRNEQFF
D gene: -; J gene: TRBJ1-1; V gene: TRBV10-3; clone size: many; CDR3 DNA: TGTGCCATCAGTGAGTCGCCGGGGCGAAGCACTGAAGCTTTCTTT; CDR3 protein: CAISESPGRSTEAFF
D gene: -; J gene: TRBJ2-2; V gene: TRBV7-2; clone size: -; CDR3 DNA: TGTGCCAGCAGGTGGAGCACCGGGGAGCTGTTTTTT; CDR3 protein: CASRWSTGELFF
D gene: TRBD2; J gene: TRBJ2-1; V gene: TRBV4-2; clone size: few; CDR3 DNA: TGTGCCAGCAGCCGGGGACTAGCGGACGAACTAGAGCAGTTCTTC; CDR3 protein: CASSRGLADELEQFF
D gene: -; J gene: TRBJ2-1; V gene: TRBV20-1; clone size: many; CDR3 DNA: TGCAGTGCTAGAGATCAGTTAAAGGTTCTCAATGAGCAGTTCTTC; CDR3 protein: CSARDQLKVLNEQFF
D gene: -; J gene: TRBJ2-3; V gene: TRBV28; clone size: few; CDR3 DNA: TGTGCCAGCAGTCCTCGATCCAAAGATACGCAGTATTTT; CDR3 protein: CASSPRSKDTQYF
D gene: TRBD1; J gene: TRBJ1-5; V gene: TRBV7-9; clone size: few; CDR3 DNA: TGTGCCAGCAGCTTAGAGACAGGGGTGATCAGCAATCAGCCCCAGCATTTT; CDR3 protein: CASSLETGVISNQPQHF
D gene: -; J gene: TRBJ1-1; V gene: TRBV3-1; clone size: -; CDR3 DNA: TGTGCCTGCAGCCAAGGGGGGCGATGGGAGTCGGGGACTGAAGCTTTCTTT; CDR3 protein: CACSQGGRWESGTEAFF
D gene: -; J gene: TRBJ1-4; V gene: TRBV20-1; clone size: -; CDR3 DNA: TGCGGTGCTCTCCGCGGGGCCCCTGAAAAACTGTTTTTT; CDR3 protein: CGALRGAPEKLFF
D gene: -; J gene: TRBJ1-1; V gene: TRBV29-1; clone size: few; CDR3 DNA: TGCAGCACCTCCATGGGAGGGGTGAACACTGAAGCTTTCTTT; CDR3 protein: CSTSMGGVNTEAFF
D gene: -; J gene: TRBJ1-1; V gene: TRBV20-1; clone size: few; CDR3 DNA: TGCAGTGCTAGATCGCCCCCCGGGAACACTGAAGCTTTCTTT; CDR3 protein: CSARSPPGNTEAFF
D gene: TRBD2; J gene: TRBJ2-1; V gene: TRBV5-1; clone size: few; CDR3 DNA: TGCGCCAGCAGCTTGAAGGGACTAGCGGGAGGTGCCTACAATGAGCAGTTCTTC; CDR3 protein: CASSLKGLAGGAYNEQFF
D gene: -; J gene: TRBJ1-1; V gene: TRBV2; clone size: few; CDR3 DNA: TGTGCCAGCAAGAGGGACACTGAAGCTTTCTTT; CDR3 protein: CASKRDTEAFF
D gene: -; J gene: TRBJ2-3; V gene: TRBV7-2; clone size: few; CDR3 DNA: TGTGCCAGCAGCTGGGGGGGCAGACTCACAGATACGCAGTATTTT; CDR3 protein: CASSWGGRLTDTQYF
D gene: -; J gene: TRBJ1-1; V gene: TRBV29-1; clone size: -; CDR3 DNA: TGCAGCGTTGAAGACAGGAGTCCGGGGACTGAAGCTTTCTTT; CDR3 protein: CSVEDRSPGTEAFF
D gene: -; J gene: TRBJ2-1; V gene: TRBV20-1; clone size: -; CDR3 DNA: TGCAGTGCTAGAGATCCTCCGTGGACACCCAGCTCCTACAATGAGCAGTTCTTC; CDR3 protein: CSARDPPWTPSSYNEQFF
D gene: -; J gene: TRBJ2-3; V gene: TRBV20-1; clone size: few; CDR3 DNA: TGCAGTGCTAGACAACCTCGACTTTTAGGGGCCCCTTTT; CDR3 protein: CSARQPRLLGAPF
D gene: -; J gene: TRBJ1-1; V gene: TRBV20-1; clone size: many; CDR3 DNA: TGCAGTGCTAGAGACCCCACTGAGAACACTGAAGCTTTCTTT; CDR3 protein: CSARDPTENTEAFF
D gene: TRBD2; J gene: TRBJ2-1; V gene: TRBV20-1; clone size: -; CDR3 DNA: TGCAGTGCTTGGACTAGCGGGGGGGACCTCCCCTACAATGAGCAGTTCTTC; CDR3 protein: CSAWTSGGDLPYNEQFF
D gene: -; J gene: TRBJ1-1; V gene: TRBV29-1; clone size: many; CDR3 DNA: TGCAGCGTTAGGCAGGGAGGCACTGAAGCTTTCTTT; CDR3 protein: CSVRQGGTEAFF
D gene: -; J gene: TRBJ2-7; V gene: TRBV7-9; clone size: -; CDR3 DNA: TGTGCCAGCAGCTCCCCTTATAAGGGGGAAAGCTCCTACGAGCAGTACTTC; CDR3 protein: CASSSPYKGESSYEQYF